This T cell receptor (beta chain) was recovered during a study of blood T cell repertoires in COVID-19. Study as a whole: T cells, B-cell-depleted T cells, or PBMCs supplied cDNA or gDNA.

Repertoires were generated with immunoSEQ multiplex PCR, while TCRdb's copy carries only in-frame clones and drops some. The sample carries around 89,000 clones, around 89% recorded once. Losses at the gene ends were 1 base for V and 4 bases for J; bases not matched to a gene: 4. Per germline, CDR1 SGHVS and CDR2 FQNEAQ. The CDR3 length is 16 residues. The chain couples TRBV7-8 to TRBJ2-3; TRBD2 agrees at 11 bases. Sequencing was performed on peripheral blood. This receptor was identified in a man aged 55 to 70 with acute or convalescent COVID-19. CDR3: CASSLVSGRAADTQYF. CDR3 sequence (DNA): TGTGCCAGCAGCTTAGTTAGCGGGAGGGCTGCAGATACGCAGTATTTT.